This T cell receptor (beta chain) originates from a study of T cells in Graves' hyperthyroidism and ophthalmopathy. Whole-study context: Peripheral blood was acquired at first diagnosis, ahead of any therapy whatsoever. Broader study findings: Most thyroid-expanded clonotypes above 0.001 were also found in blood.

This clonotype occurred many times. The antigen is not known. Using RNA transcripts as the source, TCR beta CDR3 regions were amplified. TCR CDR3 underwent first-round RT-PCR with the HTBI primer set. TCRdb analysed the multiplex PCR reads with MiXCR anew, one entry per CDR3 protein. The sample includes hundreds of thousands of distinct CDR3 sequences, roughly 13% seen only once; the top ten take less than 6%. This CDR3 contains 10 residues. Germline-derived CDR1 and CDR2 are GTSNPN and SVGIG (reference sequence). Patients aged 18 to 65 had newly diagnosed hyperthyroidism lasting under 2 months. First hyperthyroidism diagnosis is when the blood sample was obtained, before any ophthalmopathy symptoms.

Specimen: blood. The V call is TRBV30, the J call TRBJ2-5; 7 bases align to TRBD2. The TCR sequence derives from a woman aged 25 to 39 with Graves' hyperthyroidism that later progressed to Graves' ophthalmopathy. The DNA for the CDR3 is TGTGCGGGGGAGGGAGAGACCCAGTACTTC. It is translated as CAGEGETQYF.